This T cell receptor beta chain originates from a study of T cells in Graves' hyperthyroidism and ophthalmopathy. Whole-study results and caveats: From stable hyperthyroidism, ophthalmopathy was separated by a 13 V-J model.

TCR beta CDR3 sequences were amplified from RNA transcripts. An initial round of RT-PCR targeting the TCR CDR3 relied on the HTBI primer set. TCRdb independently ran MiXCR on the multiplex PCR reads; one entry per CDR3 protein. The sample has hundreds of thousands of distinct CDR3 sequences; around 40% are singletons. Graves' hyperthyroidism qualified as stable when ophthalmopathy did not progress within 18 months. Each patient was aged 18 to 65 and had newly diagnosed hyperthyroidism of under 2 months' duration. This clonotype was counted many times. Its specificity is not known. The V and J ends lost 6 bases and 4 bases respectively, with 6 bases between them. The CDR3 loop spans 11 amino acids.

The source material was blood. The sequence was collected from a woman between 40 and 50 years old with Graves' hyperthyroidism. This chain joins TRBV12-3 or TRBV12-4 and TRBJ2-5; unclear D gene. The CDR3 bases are TGTGCCAGCAGCTTTGGAGAGACCCAGTACTTC. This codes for CASSFGETQYF.